A single TCR beta chain is shown here with its context. Its antigen is not identified. Looked up from germline, CDR1 is LNHDA and CDR2 is SQIVND (reference sequence). There are 16 residues in the CDR3. V shed 3 bases, J shed 2 bases, and the junction held 9 bases outside the gene matches. The data belong to a study of T cells after posttransplantation cyclophosphamide. Points from the study as a whole: Skin or GI-infiltrating T cells shared few TRB sequences with blood. Recipient CMV seropositivity and CMV reactivation strongly tracked TRB clonality.

Sequenced by immunoSEQ multiplex PCR; TCRdb stores in-frame clones only, minus some. The data contain 6,000 to 7,000 clones, 81% of them singletons. Cyclophosphamide on days +3 and +4 followed busulfan-fludarabine conditioning and a marrow graft. The sequence came from a female patient aged 45-65 years who received an allogeneic stem cell transplant from a related donor, was CMV-positive, and had no GVHD. The graft donor may account for some of the T cells. The J gene is TRBJ2-7, the V gene TRBV19; TRBD1 matches 8 bases. This sample comprised PBMCs, obtained after allogeneic stem cell transplant with posttransplant cyclophosphamide. For the CDR3, the DNA is TGTGCCAGTAGTATTGGGCAGGGGGCCCCTACCTACGAGCAGTACTTC. Translating gives CASSIGQGAPTYEQYF. The full variable domain, its missing parts supplied by reference TRBV19 and TRBJ2-7, is DGGITQSPKYLFRKEGQNVTLSCEQNLNHDAMYWYRQDPGQGLRLIYYSQIVNDFQKGDIAEGYSVSREKKESFPLTVTSAQKNPTAFYLCASSIGQGAPTYEQYFGPGTRLTVT.